This passage covers 16 T cell receptor beta chains from one sample sequenced in a study of T cell responses to AZD1222 COVID-19 vaccine. Only in-frame clones appear in the TCRdb table, and some are missing; sequencing was by immunoSEQ multiplex PCR. This table holds 150,000 to 200,000 clones, around 94% found once. The material sequenced was peripheral blood, taken 28 days after the second AZD1222 dose. Receptors originate from an adult who received the AZD1222 COVID-19 vaccine.

The chain combines TRBV30 with TRBJ1-2; D remains ambiguous. This CDR3 region has 10 residues. Germline V gene data show CDR1 as GTSNPN and CDR2 as SVGIG (reference sequence). V lost 3 bases and J 3 bases, leaving 2 bases between the germline ends. Here the CDR3 reads CAWRDYGYTF. The CDR3 DNA sequence: TGTGCCTGGAGGGACTATGGCTACACCTTC.

This clone has a handful of counts. V and J are TRBV28 and TRBJ1-3, with D hard to call. Germline-derived CDR1 and CDR2 are MDHEN and SYDVKM. This CDR3 is 10 amino acids long. The CDR3 spells CGVSGNTIYF. Written as DNA, the CDR3 is TGTGGAGTCTCTGGAAACACCATATATTTT. Full variable domain (remainder filled in from reference TRBV28 and TRBJ1-3): DVKVTQSSRYLVKRTGEKVFLECVQDMDHENMFWYRQDPGLGLRLIYFSYDVKMKEKGDIPEGYSVSREKKERFSLILESASTNQTSMYLCGVSGNTIYFGEGSWLTVV.

The chain carries TRBV7-8 and TRBJ2-7; D possibly corresponds to TRBD1 (5 bases). The CDR3 sequence is 15 residues long. Germline CDR1 reads SGHVS; CDR2 reads FQNEAQ. V was trimmed by 5 bases and J by 0 bases, leaving 14 bases between them. The CDR3 bases are TGTGCCAGCAGCACTGGACATTTATTCTCCTACGAGCAGTACTTC. Its translation: CASSTGHLFSYEQYF.

CDR3 loop: CASRRETASNSPLHF. DNA for the CDR3: TGTGCCAGCCGTCGGGAAACAGCTTCTAATTCACCCCTCCACTTT. The genes are TRBV7-3 and TRBJ1-6; D is undetermined. V lost 8 bases, J lost 6 bases, and 17 bases lay in between. Germline V lookup: CDR1 SGHTA, CDR2 FQGTGA. The CDR3 is 15 residues long.

V usage is TRBV7-2 and J usage is TRBJ2-7; 9 bases map to TRBD1. The CDR3 has 15 residues. Germline V gene data show CDR1 as SGHTA and CDR2 as FQGNSA. After removal of 1 base from V and 1 base from J, the junction contained 2 bases not matched to a gene. CDR3 in DNA: TGTGCCAGCAGCTTAGTGGACAGGGGATCCTACGAGCAGTACTTC. Protein: CASSLVDRGSYEQYF.

This sequence joins TRBV6-5 and TRBJ2-6; 9 positions match TRBD1. Germline V CDR1 and CDR2: MNHEY, SVGAGI. Unmatched junction bases numbered 4, after V lost 9 bases and J lost 1 base. This CDR3 is 15 amino acids long. The CDR3 loop is CASRQGGSGANVLTF. CDR3 nucleotides: TGTGCCAGTCGACAGGGGGGGTCTGGGGCCAACGTCCTGACTTTC.

The chain carries TRBV29-1 and TRBJ1-4, with D hard to call. Germline lookup yields CDR1 SQVTM and CDR2 ANQGSEA. The CDR3 has 12 amino acids. Trimming stripped 5 bases from V and 8 bases from J, with 12 bases between. The CDR3 DNA is TGCAGCGTTTTTACAGTAAACGAAAAACTGTTTTTT. This gives the protein CSVFTVNEKLFF.

V is TRBV27 and J is TRBJ1-2; D is unresolved. CDR1 and CDR2 from the germline V gene are MNHEY and SMNVEV (reference sequence). The CDR3 is made up of 14 amino acids. V lost 4 bases to trimming and J lost 5 bases, with 14 bases between them. CDR3: CASSSTYLEYGYTF. The CDR3 DNA reads TGTGCCAGCAGTTCCACCTATTTGGAATATGGCTACACCTTC.

In its sample, this clone was seen once. The rearrangement links TRBV19 to TRBJ2-2; TRBD1 aligns across 8 bases. CDR3 size: 14 residues. Germline CDR1 and CDR2: LNHDA and SQIVND (reference sequence). Germline trimming cut 5 bases from V and 8 bases from J; bases unmatched to any gene: 7. In DNA, the CDR3 is TGTGCCAGTAGTGCCTGGGACAGGCTGGGGGAGCTGTTTTTT. Encoded protein: CASSAWDRLGELFF.

The chain carries TRBV2 and TRBJ2-1; D ambiguous. V lost 6 bases and J lost 4, with 13 bases in between. This CDR3 has 14 amino acids. From germline, CDR1 is SNHLY and CDR2 FYNNEI. The CDR3 DNA follows: TGTGCCAGCAGGCTTCGTGTGGGGTACAATGAGCAGTTCTTC. Translated: CASRLRVGYNEQFF.

The V and J genes are TRBV2 and TRBJ2-7; D is ambiguous. Trimming took 8 bases from V and 6 from J, leaving 8 bases between them. The CDR3 has 10 residues. Germline loops: CDR1 SNHLY, CDR2 FYNNEI. The CDR3 region is CASEWGEQYF. In DNA form, the CDR3 reads TGTGCCAGCGAGTGGGGCGAGCAGTACTTC.

The chain recombines TRBV18 with TRBJ2-7; 9 bases map to TRBD1. Germline-derived CDR1 and CDR2 are KGHSH and LQKENI. CDR3 length: 16 amino acids. The V gene end was trimmed by 5 bases and the J gene end by 6 bases; junction bases not matched to a gene: 14. CDR3 nucleotide sequence: TGTGCCAGCTCATCCGCTGCCGGGACAGGGATGTCCGAGCAGTACTTC. Amino acids: CASSSAAGTGMSEQYF.

V usage is TRBV6-5 and J usage is TRBJ2-1; 8 nucleotides line up with TRBD1. This CDR3 spans 14 amino acids. The germline gives CDR1 MNHEY, CDR2 SVGAGI. V shed 2 bases and J 9 bases; nucleotides not matched to a gene: 6. The CDR3 spells CASSYGTGRGEQFF. The DNA of the CDR3 is TGTGCCAGCAGTTACGGGACAGGTAGGGGTGAGCAGTTCTTC.

V and J are TRBV18 and TRBJ1-4; 8 nucleotides align to TRBD1. The V and J ends lost 3 bases and 8 bases, in that order; junction bases with no gene match: 11. This CDR3 is built from 16 residues. Germline-derived CDR1 and CDR2 are KGHSH and LQKENI. CDR3 loop: CASSPTGQGAFEKLFF. The DNA of the CDR3 is TGTGCCAGCTCACCCACCGGCCAGGGGGCTTTCGAAAAACTGTTTTTT.

This clone was counted a single time. This chain links TRBV30 with TRBJ1-2; the D is unclear. The CDR3 has 13 amino acids. The germline CDR1 and CDR2 sequences are GTSNPN and SVGIG (reference sequence). V shed 5 bases and J shed 0 bases, with 10 bases lying between them. CDR3 region: CAWSDGTNYGYTF. The CDR3 bases are TGTGCCTGGTCCGATGGGACTAACTATGGCTACACCTTC.

Only one count was recorded for this clone. The genes are TRBV6-5 and TRBJ1-1, with 7 nucleotides matching TRBD1. The CDR3 loop spans 14 amino acids. CDR1 MNHEY and CDR2 SVGAGI come from the germline V gene. J gave up 0 bases and V 5 bases, and 3 bases lay outside the gene matches. The CDR3 sequence is CASSKDRLNTEAFF. CDR3 nucleotides: TGTGCCAGCAGTAAGGACAGGTTGAACACTGAAGCTTTCTTT.